Given below is one T cell receptor (beta chain) in context. The antigen this receptor binds is unknown. Within one base of it there is no much larger clone, and no base qualities were kept. Whole blood was collected in K2EDTA tubes by collaborating institutions according to the institutions' own protocols. Collaborator samples were shipped for TCRbeta analysis as frozen whole blood, isolated PBMCs, or DNA extracted from either sample type. This entry comes from a study of blood T cell repertoires in COVID-19 (dated by TCRdb to the early 2020s). In the study overall: Samples covering the acute and convalescent phases of COVID-19 were provided by collaborators in the United States, Italy and Spain. The prospective study material was composed of cDNA or gDNA derived from T cells, B-cell-depleted T cells, or PBMCs. The dataset comprised deeply sampled blood TCRbeta repertoires from subjects exposed to, actively infected with, or recovered from COVID-19. Samples came from the ongoing ImmuneRACE study (first 160 participants) plus 1,254 subjects from 6 global collaborators. The repertoires were released in a freely available public database meant as a resource for research on the immune response to SARS-CoV-2. A de-identified subject ID, COVID-19 status, age in years and sex were almost always included in the sample metadata. Where HLA class I and class II types were available, the types were taken from metadata supplied by the sample provider, not from assay-based typing. Here is what the overall study found, with its caveats: The amount of clinical and demographic metadata varied by source and participant and was provided uncurated.

Reading the germline V gene gives CDR1 SQVTM and CDR2 ANQGSEA. The CDR3, cysteine through phenylalanine, is 13 amino acids long. The retained sequence is limited to the CDR3, 39 bases, with the frame set at the first base. The V end gives up 7 bases and the J end 6 bases, leaving 9 bases in the junction not matched to a gene. The immunoSEQ Assay, a bias-controlled multiplex PCR, was used to amplify TCRbeta CDR3 regions from genomic DNA. On the authors' methods: Within the assay, amplification of reference gene primers was used to estimate how many nucleated cells each sample contained. Sequence reads were collapsed and filtered to measure the absolute abundance of every unique TCRbeta CDR3 rearrangement. For each sample, productive Simpson clonality was calculated by taking the square root of Simpson's diversity index across productive rearrangements. Drawn from immuneACCESS, this table holds only the in-frame rearrangements with V and J called that TCRdb kept. Clones are partly lost; checked studies trace under half to an unresolved V gene and leave the rest unexplained. V and J calls and clone size come straight from that table; D and trimming were deduced from the DNA. The sample table lists tens of thousands of clones, 90% to 95% of them with a count of one. Of the sample, around 4.3% is held by the ten largest clones.

The chain employs TRBV29-1 and TRBJ2-1; the junction holds 7 bases that match TRBD2. This receptor was taken from a man aged 45-65 years with active COVID-19. Material: peripheral blood. The CDR3 corresponds to CSAQAGRVNEQFF. The DNA sequence is as follows: TGCAGCGCTCAAGCGGGGCGAGTCAATGAGCAGTTCTTC.